One and the same sample provided the 18 T cell receptor beta chains below, sequenced in a study of T cell repertoires in ileal Crohn's disease. The method was immunoSEQ multiplex PCR; TCRdb's version includes in-frame clones alone and lacks a portion of them. The top ten hold 18% of the sample, which has 12,000 to 15,000 clones, 75% to 85% seen once. The sample comprised ileal tissue. The receptor source for this set is an adult with Crohn's disease.

The chain combines TRBV19 with TRBJ2-3, with 7 bases lining up with TRBD2. The CDR3 runs 14 residues. CDR1 is LNHDA, CDR2 SQIVND, per germline (reference sequence). V lost 7 bases and J lost 0; bases outside the gene matches: 4. CDR3 DNA: TGTGCCAGTAAACAAGCGGGGAGCACAGATACGCAGTATTTT. This translates into CASKQAGSTDTQYF.

The rearrangement links TRBV4-3 to TRBJ1-2; no clear D. Looked up from germline, CDR1 is LGHNA and CDR2 is YSLEER. This CDR3 is 16 amino acids long. V was cut by 0 bases and J by 1 base, with 12 bases left in between. CDR3 protein: CASSQDFSGNNYGYTF. CDR3 DNA sequence: TGCGCCAGCAGCCAAGATTTTTCAGGAAATAACTATGGCTACACCTTC.

This clone showed up just a few times. CDR3 sequence (DNA): TGTGCCTGGAGTACAGGGAGCTCTGGAAACACCATATATTTT. The encoded protein is CAWSTGSSGNTIYF. V is TRBV30 and J is TRBJ1-3; TRBD1 is a possible D gene (6 bases). The CDR3 has 14 residues. The germline gives CDR1 GTSNPN, CDR2 SVGIG (reference sequence). Trimming pared 2 bases from V and 0 bases from J, leaving 8 bases between.

The V and J genes are TRBV4-2 and TRBJ2-1; possible D gene TRBD2, 6 bases. Trimming shortened V by 4 bases and J by 8 bases, and 12 bases separated the two germline ends. The germline V gene encodes CDR1 LGHNA and CDR2 YNFKEQ. This CDR3 is built from 13 residues. The CDR3 is CASSPERGYEQFF. The DNA of the CDR3 is TGTGCCAGCAGCCCCGAACGGGGGTATGAGCAGTTCTTC.

The chain couples TRBV2 to TRBJ2-7; 9 bases match TRBD1. After removal of 8 bases from V and 3 bases from J, the junction contained 5 bases not matched to a gene. Germline values: CDR1 SNHLY, CDR2 FYNNEI. The CDR3 covers 13 residues. The CDR3 DNA follows: TGTGCCAGCGGACAGGGGTTGGGCTACGAGCAGTACTTC. Protein product: CASGQGLGYEQYF.

V is TRBV10-1 and J is TRBJ1-5; no clear D gene. This CDR3 is built from 16 residues. V dropped 10 bases and J dropped 1 base, with 20 bases sitting between them. Germline values: CDR1 WNHNN, CDR2 SYGVQD (reference sequence). Here the CDR3 reads CANPRPPKNSNQPQHF. For the CDR3, the DNA is TGCGCCAATCCCAGGCCCCCGAAGAACAGCAATCAGCCCCAGCATTTT.

Only one count was recorded for this clone. J is TRBJ1-2 and V is TRBV19, with D unclear. V lost 2 bases and J lost 3, with 4 bases in between. The CDR3 loop spans 12 amino acids. Germline loops: CDR1 LNHDA, CDR2 SQIVND (reference sequence). CDR3 loop: CASSIPDYGYTF. The CDR3 nucleotides are TGTGCCAGTAGTATACCGGACTATGGCTACACCTTC.

This chain links TRBV5-1 with TRBJ2-6; 7 nucleotides line up with TRBD1. CDR1 SGHRS and CDR2 YFSETQ come from the germline V gene. The CDR3 length is 16 residues. Unmatched junction bases numbered 3, after V lost 1 base and J lost 2 bases. This CDR3 reads CASSLTGDPGANVLTF. In nucleotides, the CDR3 is TGCGCCAGCAGCTTGACAGGGGACCCTGGGGCCAACGTCCTGACTTTC.

The V call is TRBV5-5, the J call TRBJ1-1; maybe TRBD1 (6 bases). CDR3 size: 14 residues. V was shortened by 6 bases and J by 4 bases, with 16 bases between the two germline ends. Looked up from germline, CDR1 is SGHKS and CDR2 is YYEKEE (reference sequence). In DNA, the CDR3 is TGTGCCAGCACCCGACAGGAACGGAGCACTGAAGCTTTCTTT. Its protein is CASTRQERSTEAFF. The variable domain in full, with the rest retrieved from reference TRBV5-5 and TRBJ1-1, is DAGVTQSPTHLIKTRGQQVTLRCSPISGHKSVSWYQQVLGQGPQFIFQYYEKEERGRGNFPDRFSARQFPNYSSELNVNALLLGDSALYLCASTRQERSTEAFFGQGTRLTVV.

This clone was detected only a few times. V is TRBV7-9 and J is TRBJ2-6; 14 bases are a match to TRBD2. The CDR3 runs 17 residues. Losses at the gene ends were 5 bases for V and 4 bases for J; bases not matched to a gene: 4. Germline CDR1 is SEHNR and CDR2 is FQNEAQ (reference sequence). The DNA for the CDR3 is TGTGCCAGCAGCCTGGGACTAGCGGGGGTAGGGGCCAACGTCCTGACTTTC. Protein sequence: CASSLGLAGVGANVLTF.

Comments on this clone: At one end the junction does not follow the germline gene, possibly because of a read error. Other DNA sequences in this specimen translate into the identical CDR3. The DNA for the CDR3 is TGCGCCAGCAGCCGGACAGGGGTAGGGGCTTTCTTT. It encodes CASSRTGVGAFF. The V gene is TRBV27, the J gene TRBJ1-1; 9 bases are shared with TRBD1. The CDR3 sequence is 12 residues long. The V gene's germline CDR1 is MNHEY and CDR2 SMNVEV (reference sequence).

V is TRBV5-6 and J is TRBJ1-1, with D maybe TRBD1 (5 bases). This CDR3 comprises 15 residues. Germline V gene data show CDR1 as SGHDT and CDR2 as YYEEEE. V dropped 4 bases and J dropped 3 bases, with 16 bases sitting between them. The CDR3 coding sequence is TGTGCCAGCAGCCCCTACCCAGACAGCGACACTGAAGCTTTCTTT. Translated, it gives CASSPYPDSDTEAFF.

The chain has TRBV4-1 and TRBJ2-7; 11 positions agree with TRBD2. J was trimmed by 3 bases and V by 3 bases; bases with no gene match: 10. Germline V lookup: CDR1 MGHRA, CDR2 YSYEKL. CDR3 length equals 17 residues. The CDR3 protein is CASSQVTTSGGFYEQYF. The CDR3 nucleotides read TGCGCCAGCAGCCAGGTAACCACTAGCGGGGGTTTCTACGAGCAGTACTTC.

The chain combines TRBV30 with TRBJ2-3, with TRBD2 identical over 8 bases. V lost 3 bases to trimming and J lost 2 bases; unmatched junction nucleotides: 16. CDR1 is GTSNPN and CDR2 is SVGIG in the germline V gene (reference sequence). The CDR3 is made up of 18 amino acids. DNA of the CDR3: TGTGCCTGGAGGCAAAGCGGGAGAGTGCCCTACCTCACAGATACGCAGTATTTT. Its protein is CAWRQSGRVPYLTDTQYF.

The rearrangement joins TRBV9 to TRBJ2-7; no clear D. The V gene lost 4 bases and the J gene lost 2 bases, with 10 bases spanning the gap. Germline V lookup: CDR1 SGDLS, CDR2 YYNGEE. This CDR3 contains 13 residues. The CDR3 here is CASSPTPTYEQYF. CDR3 nucleotide sequence: TGTGCCAGCAGCCCGACACCTACCTACGAGCAGTACTTC.

In this sample, this clone turned up a few times. The chain links TRBV4-3 to TRBJ2-2; 7 bases match TRBD1. The J segment lost 1 base and the V segment lost 1 base, leaving 0 bases of the junction unmatched. The CDR3 is 15 amino acids. The germline CDR1 and CDR2 sequences are LGHNA and YSLEER. The CDR3 DNA sequence: TGCGCCAGCAGCCAAGGGACAGGGAACACCGGGGAGCTGTTTTTT. It is translated as CASSQGTGNTGELFF.

The chain combines TRBV15 with TRBJ1-1; TRBD1 agrees at 10 bases. The germline V gene encodes CDR1 LNHNV and CDR2 YYDKDF (reference sequence). The CDR3 covers 15 residues. Trimming took 4 bases from V and 7 from J; bases not matched to a gene: 9. CDR3 region: CATSKRSTGGGEAFF. The CDR3 region has the DNA TGTGCCACCAGCAAACGGTCGACAGGGGGCGGTGAAGCTTTCTTT.

V gene TRBV11-1 combines with J gene TRBJ2-6; D possibly corresponds to TRBD1 (6 bases). The CDR3 length is 18 residues. Trimming removed 4 bases at V and 1 base at J, with 17 bases between. Germline V gives CDR1 SGHAT, CDR2 FQDESV (reference sequence). In nucleotides, the CDR3 is TGTGCCAGCAGCTCGTTAAGGGGGTGGGGTTCTGGGGCCAACGTCCTGACTTTC. It encodes CASSSLRGWGSGANVLTF.